The clone carrying this TCR beta chain came up a few times. This entry comes from a study of human T cells and chemical hapten exposure. Time point here: pre-sensitization, week 0. Treatment indicated: therapeutic diphenylcyclopropenone sensitization with weekly scalp DPC. There are 16 residues in the CDR3. Trimming left V 0 bases short and J 2 bases short, with 14 bases between. Looked up from germline, CDR1 is MNHEY and CDR2 is SVGAGI. TCRdb recomputed calls from the RACE reads with MiXCR, one row per CDR3 protein. The table lists about 80,000 distinct CDR3 sequences, 11% to 15% of them singletons. This TCR derives from a woman in her fifties or sixties with alopecia areata. Some clones in this sample may be carry-over from other donors' samples. The chain employs TRBV6-5 and TRBJ2-7, with a tentative D call TRBD2 (6 bases). The sequencing here drew on whole blood, taken in connection with sensitization to the hapten diphenylcyclopropenone (DPC). The CDR3 DNA reads as TGTGCCAGCAGTTACTCGACGAGTAGCGGAACCTACGAGCAGTACTTC. It codes for CASSYSTSSGTYEQYF.